Listed below are T cell receptor beta chains from one sample, sequenced in a study of T-cell reconstitution after alpha-beta-depleted transplantation in children. TCRdb re-called the PCR reads through MiXCR, storing one row per CDR3 protein. The sample includes 450,000 to 600,000 distinct CDR3 sequences, roughly a tenth of them seen just once. Sequenced here: PBMCs, sampled before TCRalphabeta/CD19-depleted stem cell transplant. These receptors were taken from a child under 10 years old with inherited bone marrow failure, due to receive a stem cell transplant. Both conserved end residues are part of each CDR3. The D gene is left open where the match is weak. The size of a clone is reported for some rows only, either as once, few or many, or as a class for expanded clones.

abundance,v_gene,j_gene,d_gene,CDR3aa,CDR3nt
few,TRBV15,TRBJ2-7,TRBD1,CATSRTDRAAGQQYF,TGTGCCACCAGCAGAACTGACAGGGCCGCCGGGCAGCAGTACTTC
many,TRBV29-1,TRBJ2-1,TRBD1,CSVEKTGNEQFF,TGCAGCGTTGAAAAGACAGGGAATGAGCAGTTCTTC
many,TRBV29-1,TRBJ1-1,-,CSVDSLETEAFF,TGCAGCGTGGACAGTCTTGAGACTGAAGCTTTCTTT
many,TRBV10-3,TRBJ2-3,-,CAIRTEDTQYF,TGTGCCATCAGGACAGAGGATACGCAGTATTTT
many,TRBV20-1,TRBJ2-5,TRBD2,CSALQRERGETQYF,TGCAGTGCCCTGCAGCGGGAGCGGGGAGAGACCCAGTACTTC
many,TRBV29-1,TRBJ2-5,-,CSVDGTQETQYF,TGCAGCGTTGACGGGACCCAAGAGACCCAGTACTTC
many,TRBV20-1,TRBJ2-2,-,CSARLVGGELFF,TGCAGTGCTAGACTAGTTGGCGGGGAGCTGTTTTTT
once,TRBV5-1,TRBJ2-3,-,CASSFLRGGSTDTQYF,TGCGCCAGCAGCTTCCTCCGGGGCGGGAGCACAGATACGCAGTATTTT
many,TRBV29-1,TRBJ1-2,TRBD1,CSVDTGDEALSYTF,TGCAGCGTTGATACAGGGGATGAGGCGTTGAGCTACACCTTC
many,TRBV7-9,TRBJ2-1,-,CATLYNEQFF,TGTGCCACCCTCTACAATGAGCAGTTCTTC
many,TRBV18,TRBJ2-3,-,CASSFAQGSDTQYF,TGTGCCAGCTCCTTCGCCCAGGGGTCAGATACGCAGTATTTT
many,TRBV12-3/TRBV12-4,TRBJ2-2,-,CASSLRGDHTGELFF,TGTGCCAGCAGTTTAAGGGGAGATCACACCGGGGAGCTGTTTTTT
many,TRBV11-3,TRBJ2-5,-,CASSLDAVTTQYF,TGTGCCAGCAGCTTAGATGCGGTTACGACCCAGTACTTC
many,TRBV20-1,TRBJ2-5,-,CSATPIQYQETQYF,TGCAGTGCTACCCCCATTCAGTACCAAGAGACCCAGTACTTC
many,TRBV27,TRBJ1-2,TRBD1,CASSTDRGGGGYTF,TGTGCCAGCAGTACGGACAGGGGAGGCGGTGGCTACACCTTC
-,TRBV20-1,TRBJ2-7,TRBD2,CSAIPPELAGVHEQYF,TGCAGTGCCATTCCACCAGAGCTAGCGGGAGTCCACGAGCAGTACTTC
-,TRBV5-1,TRBJ2-7,TRBD1,CASSPSWTGDPYEQYF,TGCGCCAGCAGCCCAAGTTGGACAGGGGACCCCTACGAGCAGTACTTC
many,TRBV27,TRBJ2-7,-,CASSPIAYSYEQYF,TGTGCCAGCAGTCCGATAGCGTACTCCTACGAGCAGTACTTC
many,TRBV20-1,TRBJ2-7,-,CSARDLATYEQYF,TGCAGTGCTAGAGATCTAGCCACCTACGAGCAGTACTTC
many,TRBV10-3,TRBJ2-7,-,CAISEPNGSRASLEQYF,TGTGCCATCAGTGAGCCGAACGGGAGTAGAGCCTCTCTCGAGCAGTACTTC
many,TRBV12-3/TRBV12-4,TRBJ2-3,-,CASSLYRDSTDTQYF,TGTGCCAGCAGTCTATACAGGGATTCCACAGATACGCAGTATTTT
many,TRBV19,TRBJ1-2,-,CASRKLVREGGYTF,TGTGCCAGTAGGAAATTGGTCCGAGAGGGTGGCTACACCTTC